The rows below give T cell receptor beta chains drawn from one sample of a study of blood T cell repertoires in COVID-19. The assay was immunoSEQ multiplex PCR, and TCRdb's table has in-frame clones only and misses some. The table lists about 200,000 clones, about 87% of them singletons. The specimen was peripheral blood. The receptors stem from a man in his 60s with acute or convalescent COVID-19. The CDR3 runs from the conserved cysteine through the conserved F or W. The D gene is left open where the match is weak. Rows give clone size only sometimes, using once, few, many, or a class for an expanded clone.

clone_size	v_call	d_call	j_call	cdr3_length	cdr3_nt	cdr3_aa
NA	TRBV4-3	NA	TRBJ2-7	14	TGCGCCAGCAGCCAAGGGACAATTCAATACGAGCAGTACTTC	CASSQGTIQYEQYF
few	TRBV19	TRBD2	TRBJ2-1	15	TGTGCCAGTAGTAACCTAGCGGGGGGGCGCAATGAGCAGTTCTTC	CASSNLAGGRNEQFF
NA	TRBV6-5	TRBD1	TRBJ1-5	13	TGTGCCAGCCGGACAGGGTCGAGCCAGCCCCAGCATTTT	CASRTGSSQPQHF
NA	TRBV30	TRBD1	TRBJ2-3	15	TGTGCCTGGAGTGTAGGGACAGGGGGCACAGATACGCAGTATTTT	CAWSVGTGGTDTQYF
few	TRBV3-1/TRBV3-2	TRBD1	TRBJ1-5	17	TGTGCCAGCAGCCAAGGTAGGCTGACAGGGGTGGTGCAGCCCCAGCATTTT	CASSQGRLTGVVQPQHF
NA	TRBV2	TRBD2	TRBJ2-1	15	TGTGCCAGCAGCGAAGACGGACTAGTAGGCAATGAGCAGTTCTTC	CASSEDGLVGNEQFF
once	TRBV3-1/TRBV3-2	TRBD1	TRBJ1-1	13	TGTGCCAGCAGCCAAACCCCAGGGGGCGTAGCTTTCTTT	CASSQTPGGVAFF
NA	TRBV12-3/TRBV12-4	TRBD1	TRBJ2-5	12	TGTGCCAGCAGTCCCGACAGGGGGGTCCAGTACTTC	CASSPDRGVQYF
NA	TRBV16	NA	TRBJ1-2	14	TGTGCCAGCAGCCATCGGTCGGGGGACTATGGCTACACCTTC	CASSHRSGDYGYTF
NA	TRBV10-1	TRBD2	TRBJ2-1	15	TGCGCCAGCAACGACCCGACTAGCGGATACAATGAGCAGTTCTTC	CASNDPTSGYNEQFF
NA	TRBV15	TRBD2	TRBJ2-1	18	TGTGCCACCAGCAGAGGTCTTGGTAGCGGGGGGGCCCGGAATGAGCAGTTCTTC	CATSRGLGSGGARNEQFF
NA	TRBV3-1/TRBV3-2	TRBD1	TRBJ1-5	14	TGTGCCAGCAGCCAACAGGGGGGCAATCAGCCCCAGCATTTT	CASSQQGGNQPQHF
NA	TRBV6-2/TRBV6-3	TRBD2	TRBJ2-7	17	TGTGCCAGCAGTCGCTACCCCATAGCGGGGGGGATATACGAGCAGTACTTC	CASSRYPIAGGIYEQYF
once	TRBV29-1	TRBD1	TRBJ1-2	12	TGCAGCGTTGGGGCAGGGGGCTATGGCTACACCTTC	CSVGAGGYGYTF
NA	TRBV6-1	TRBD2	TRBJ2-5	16	TGTGCCAGCAGTGAACCGGGACTAGCGTTGCAAGAGACCCAGTACTTC	CASSEPGLALQETQYF
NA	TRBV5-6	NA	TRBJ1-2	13	TGTGCCAGCAGCTTGCGGGGTACCTATGGCTACACCTTC	CASSLRGTYGYTF
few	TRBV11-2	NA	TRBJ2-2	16	TGTGCCAGCACCCCCTCCCGGACATCTCACACCGGGGAGCTGTTTTTT	CASTPSRTSHTGELFF
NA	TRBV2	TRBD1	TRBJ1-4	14	TGTGCCAGCAGTCAGGACAGGGGGCGTGAAAAACTGTTTTTT	CASSQDRGREKLFF
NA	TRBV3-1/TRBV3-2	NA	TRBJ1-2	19	TGTGCCAGCAGCCAAGATCTGGTGGGCCCAGGAATAGCTAACTATGGCTACACCTTC	CASSQDLVGPGIANYGYTF
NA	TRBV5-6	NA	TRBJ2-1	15	TGTGCCAGCAGCTTGATTAGCCTCTCCTACAATGAGCAGTTCTTC	CASSLISLSYNEQFF
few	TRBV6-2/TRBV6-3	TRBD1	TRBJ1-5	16	TGTGCCAGCAGTTACCTGGGACAGGATTCCTATCAGCCCCAGCATTTT	CASSYLGQDSYQPQHF
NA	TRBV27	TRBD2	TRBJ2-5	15	TGTGCCAGCAGTCCACTAGCGGGAGACCAAGAGACCCAGTACTTC	CASSPLAGDQETQYF
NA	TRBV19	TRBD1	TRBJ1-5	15	TGTGCCAGTAGTTCGGGACAGGGGTCGAATCAGCCCCAGCATTTT	CASSSGQGSNQPQHF
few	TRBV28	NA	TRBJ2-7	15	TGTGCCAGCAGTTTAAATTGGGACTCCCCCTACGAGCAGTACTTC	CASSLNWDSPYEQYF
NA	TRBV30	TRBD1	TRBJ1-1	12	TGTGCCTCCTACAGGGGGAACACTGAAGCTTTCTTT	CASYRGNTEAFF
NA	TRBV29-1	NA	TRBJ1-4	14	TGCAGCGTTGAAGATCGGGCAACTAATGAAAAACTGTTTTTT	CSVEDRATNEKLFF
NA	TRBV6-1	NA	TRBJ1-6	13	TGTGCCAGCAGTGACAGCTATAATTCACCCCTCCACTTT	CASSDSYNSPLHF
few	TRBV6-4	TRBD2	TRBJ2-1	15	TGTGCCAGCAGTAGTATACGGGGGGGCCTGGATGAGCAGTTCTTC	CASSSIRGGLDEQFF
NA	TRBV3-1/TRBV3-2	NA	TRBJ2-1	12	TGTGCCAGCATGCGGGGCAACAATGAGCAGTTCTTC	CASMRGNNEQFF
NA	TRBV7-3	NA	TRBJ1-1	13	TGTGCCAGCAGCTTCCAGGGTACCACTGAAGCTTTCTTT	CASSFQGTTEAFF
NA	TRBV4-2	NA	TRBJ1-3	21	TGTGCCAGCAGCCAAGAATTTTCTGGACGTGGGGCCCTGAGCTCTGGAAACACCATATATTTT	CASSQEFSGRGALSSGNTIYF
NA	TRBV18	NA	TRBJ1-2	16	TGTGCCAGCTCACCTCCCGTTATCAGGGGCGATTATGGCTACACCTTC	CASSPPVIRGDYGYTF
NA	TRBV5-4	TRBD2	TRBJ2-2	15	TGTGCCAGCAGCTCGGGACTAGCCGAAACCGGGGAGCTGTTTTTT	CASSSGLAETGELFF
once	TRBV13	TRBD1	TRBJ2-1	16	TGTGCCAGCAGCTCTCCGGGACAGGGCGCTTACAATGAGCAGTTCTTC	CASSSPGQGAYNEQFF
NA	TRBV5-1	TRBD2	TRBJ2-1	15	TGCGCCAGCAGCTTCGCGCGGGGGGGCCGTAATGAGCAGTTCTTC	CASSFARGGRNEQFF
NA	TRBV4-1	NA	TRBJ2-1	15	TGCGCCAGCAGCCAAGATCCCCACTCGGGAGATCCCCAGTTCTTC	CASSQDPHSGDPQFF
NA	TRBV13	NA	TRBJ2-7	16	TGTGCCAGCAGCTACCTCCGGGACACCGACGGGGGGGAGCAGTACTTC	CASSYLRDTDGGEQYF
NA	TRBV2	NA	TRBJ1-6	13	TGTGCCAGCAACGACAAGTATAATTCACCCCTCCACTTT	CASNDKYNSPLHF
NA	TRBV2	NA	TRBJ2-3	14	TGTGCCAGCAGCTCAAGACTGGTCCGGGATACGCAGTATTTT	CASSSRLVRDTQYF
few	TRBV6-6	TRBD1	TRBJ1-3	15	TGTGCCAGCAGTGACAGGGGGCTGGGAGGAAACACCATATATTTT	CASSDRGLGGNTIYF
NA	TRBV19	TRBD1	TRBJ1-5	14	TGTGCCAGTAGCCTGACAGGGAGCAATCAGCCCCAGCATTTT	CASSLTGSNQPQHF
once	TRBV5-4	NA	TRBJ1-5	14	TGTGCCAGCAGCTTTGGAGGTGTCGCTCAGCCCCAGCATTTT	CASSFGGVAQPQHF
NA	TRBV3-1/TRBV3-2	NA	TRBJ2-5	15	TGTGCCAGCAGCCAGTTGGACAGTTCCCGCGAGACCCAGTACTTC	CASSQLDSSRETQYF
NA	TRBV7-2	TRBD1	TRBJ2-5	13	TGTGCCAGCCTCCGGGACAGGGGGGAGACCCAGTACTTC	CASLRDRGETQYF
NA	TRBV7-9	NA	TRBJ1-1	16	TGTGCCAGCAGCTTAGCAGCGGGGCCCGCGAACACTGAAGCTTTCTTT	CASSLAAGPANTEAFF
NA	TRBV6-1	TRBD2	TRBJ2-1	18	TGTGCCAGCAGTGATCTGTATCAGTGGCTAGCGGGGGGCAATGAGCAGTTCTTC	CASSDLYQWLAGGNEQFF
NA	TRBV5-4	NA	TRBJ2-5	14	TGTGCCAGCAGCTTGGCGGGGGTCTTGGAGACCCAGTACTTC	CASSLAGVLETQYF
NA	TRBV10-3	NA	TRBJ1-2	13	TGTGCCATCAGTGATTCGGGGAACTATGGCTACACCTTC	CAISDSGNYGYTF
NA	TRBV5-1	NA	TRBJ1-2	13	TGCGCCAGCAGCTTGGCCGGGATCGAGGGCTACACCTTC	CASSLAGIEGYTF
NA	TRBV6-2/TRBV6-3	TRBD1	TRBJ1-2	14	TGTGCCAGCAGCTGGACCGGGACAGGGCAGGGCTACACCTTC	CASSWTGTGQGYTF
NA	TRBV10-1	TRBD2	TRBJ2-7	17	TGCGCCAGCAGTGACCCGGGGAGCGGGGTACCCTCCTACGAGCAGTACTTC	CASSDPGSGVPSYEQYF
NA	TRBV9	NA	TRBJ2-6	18	TGTGCCAGCAGCGTATTTCAGGGGACCTACTCTGGGGCCAACGTCCTGACTTTC	CASSVFQGTYSGANVLTF
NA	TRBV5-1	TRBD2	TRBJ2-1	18	TGCGCCAGCAGCTTGACAGCCCGGCTAGCGGGGGGTCAAGATGAGCAGTTCTTC	CASSLTARLAGGQDEQFF
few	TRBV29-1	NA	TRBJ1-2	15	TGCAGCGTCGTGTCCCCCGCCAGGGCCGGCTATGGCTACACCTTC	CSVVSPARAGYGYTF
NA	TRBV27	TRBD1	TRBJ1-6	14	TGTGCCAGCAGTCTCCGGGACAGGGGTCCACCCCTCCACTTT	CASSLRDRGPPLHF
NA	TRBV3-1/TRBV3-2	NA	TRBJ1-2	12	TGTGCCAGCAGCCAAGACAAGAGCCCCTACACCTTC	CASSQDKSPYTF
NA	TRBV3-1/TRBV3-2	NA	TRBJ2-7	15	TGTGCCAGCAGCCAAGATTTGGGGCCCGCCTACGAGCAGTACTTC	CASSQDLGPAYEQYF
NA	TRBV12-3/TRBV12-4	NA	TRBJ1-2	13	TGTGCCAGCAGAGGACAGCAATACTATGGCTACACCTTC	CASRGQQYYGYTF
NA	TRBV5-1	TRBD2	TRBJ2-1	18	TGCGCCAGCAGCTATAAACCGGGACTAGCGGGGGAGTACAATGAGCAGTTCTTC	CASSYKPGLAGEYNEQFF